Following are 22 T cell receptor beta chains from one sample sequenced in a study of T-cell reconstitution after alpha-beta-depleted transplantation in children. The library targeted TCRbeta and was prepared with unique molecular identifiers. TCRdb fed the PCR reads into MiXCR, producing one record per CDR3 protein. The sample includes 600,000 to 800,000 distinct CDR3 sequences, about 12% of them seen just once. The sequencing here drew on PBMCs, taken before TCRalphabeta/CD19-depleted stem cell transplant. The receptors come from a girl aged 2 to 9 with congenital amegakaryocytic thrombocytopenia, due to receive a stem cell transplant.

This clonotype has only a few counts. The gene calls are TRBV20-1 and TRBJ2-5, with 7 bases lining up with TRBD2. CDR3 length equals 13 residues. V gave up 6 bases and J gave up 6 bases; unmatched junction bases: 10. Germline V gene lookup returns CDR1 DFQATT and CDR2 SNEGSKA (reference sequence). CDR3 in amino acids: CSASSGREKTQYF. The CDR3, as DNA: TGCAGTGCCTCCTCGGGGAGGGAGAAGACCCAGTACTTC.

V is TRBV28 and J is TRBJ2-7, with 7 bases matching TRBD1. The CDR3 contains 14 residues. Germline CDR1 is MDHEN and CDR2 is SYDVKM. Trimming cost V 6 bases and J 1 base; bases outside gene matches: 6. CDR3 region: CASRPTTGSYEQYF. The DNA for the CDR3 is TGTGCCAGCAGACCCACGACAGGGTCCTACGAGCAGTACTTC.

The CDR3 is CSARATAGGSTDTQYF. CDR3 sequence (DNA): TGCAGTGCTAGAGCGACCGCGGGAGGAAGCACAGATACGCAGTATTTT. This chain connects TRBV20-1 to TRBJ2-3; 8 bases are shared with TRBD2. There are 16 residues in the CDR3. The J segment lost 0 bases and the V segment lost 1 base, leaving 6 bases of the junction unmatched. Germline V gene sequence: CDR1 DFQATT, CDR2 SNEGSKA (reference sequence).

This clonotype was counted between two and nine times. The chain recombines TRBV7-6 with TRBJ2-3; D uncertain. V dropped 0 bases and J dropped 2 bases, with 9 bases sitting between them. This CDR3 has 15 residues. The germline V gene encodes CDR1 SGHVS and CDR2 FNYEAQ. For the CDR3, the DNA is TGTGCCAGCAGCTTAGCGTTCTCGCTCACAGATACGCAGTATTTT. This gives the protein CASSLAFSLTDTQYF. The full variable domain, rest sourced from reference TRBV7-6 and TRBJ2-3, is GAGVSQSPRYKVTKRGQDVALRCDPISGHVSLYWYRQALGQGPEFLTYFNYEAQQDKSGLPNDRFSAERPEGSISTLTIQRTEQRDSAMYRCASSLAFSLTDTQYFGPGTRLTVL.

This clonotype was seen ten or more times. Here the CDR3 reads CASSLTESYNEQFF. The CDR3 DNA sequence: TGCGCCAGCAGCCTCACGGAATCTTACAATGAGCAGTTCTTC. The chain employs TRBV5-1 and TRBJ2-1; D not resolved. The CDR3 spans 14 residues. Germline V CDR1 and CDR2: SGHRS, YFSETQ. V was shortened by 4 bases and J by 4 bases, with 12 bases between the two germline ends.

This clonotype was detected a few times. This chain uses TRBV20-1 with TRBJ1-1; D not resolved. Looked up from germline, CDR1 is DFQATT and CDR2 is SNEGSKA (reference sequence). V was pared by 0 bases and J by 1 base, with 18 bases between. CDR3 length equals 17 residues. In nucleotides, the CDR3 is TGCAGTGCTAGAGATCGAGAAGCAGGACTTACGAACACTGAAGCTTTCTTT. Translated, it gives CSARDREAGLTNTEAFF.

This clonotype was found a few times. The chain couples TRBV2 to TRBJ2-2; D may be TRBD1 or TRBD2 (5 bases each). The V end lost 8 bases, the J end lost 1 base, and 11 bases lay between the germline ends. Germline CDR1 reads SNHLY; CDR2 reads FYNNEI. The CDR3 spans 14 residues. In DNA, the CDR3 is TGTGCCAGCCAGAAGGGACGGAACACCGGGGAGCTGTTTTTT. As protein: CASQKGRNTGELFF.

There are a few counts of this clonotype. The V gene is TRBV5-1, the J gene TRBJ1-4, with D possibly TRBD1 on 5 matching bases. Germline loops: CDR1 SGHRS, CDR2 YFSETQ. The CDR3 consists of 14 residues. V lost 3 bases and J 5 bases, leaving 11 bases between the germline ends. DNA of the CDR3: TGCGCCAGCAGCTCAACGGGGGGGAATGAAAAACTGTTTTTT. Translation: CASSSTGGNEKLFF.

The chain has TRBV7-8 and TRBJ2-7, with D perhaps given as TRBD1 or TRBD2 (5 bases each). The V gene lost 6 bases and the J gene lost 3 bases, with 27 bases spanning the gap. There are 18 residues in the CDR3. The V gene's germline CDR1 is SGHVS and CDR2 FQNEAQ. DNA of the CDR3: TGTGCCAGCAGTATCCACCGGGGCCCCGTTAGTCAGGACTACGAGCAGTACTTC. It yields the protein CASSIHRGPVSQDYEQYF.

This clonotype was seen more than once but under ten times. The chain employs TRBV7-9 and TRBJ2-7, with 10 bases identical to TRBD2. The V gene end was trimmed by 5 bases and the J gene end by 6 bases; junction bases not matched to a gene: 7. The CDR3 totals 14 residues. CDR1 is SEHNR and CDR2 is FQNEAQ in the germline V gene (reference sequence). CDR3: CASSEAGGAGEQYF. CDR3 in DNA: TGTGCCAGCAGCGAAGCGGGAGGGGCCGGCGAGCAGTACTTC.

This clonotype has more than one count but fewer than ten. The chain is built from TRBV5-1 and TRBJ2-1; 8 bases match TRBD2. The germline gives CDR1 SGHRS, CDR2 YFSETQ. The CDR3 consists of 15 residues. The junction had 5 bases not matched to a gene; V was cut back by 0 bases and J by 6 bases. The DNA for the CDR3 is TGCGCCAGCAGCTTGGAGTCCAGCGGGAGCAATGAGCAGTTCTTC. It yields the protein CASSLESSGSNEQFF.

In its sample, this clonotype was seen a few times. The chain carries TRBV15 and TRBJ2-2, with no clear D. Between the trimmed V and J ends, which lost 0 bases and 7 bases, there was a span of 9 bases. The germline V gene has CDR1 LNHNV and CDR2 YYDKDF (reference sequence). This CDR3 is built from 14 residues. CDR3 sequence reads: CATSRERVSGELFF. The CDR3, as DNA: TGTGCCACCAGCAGAGAAAGGGTTAGCGGGGAGCTGTTTTTT.

Comment on this clonotype: A much larger clonotype is one base distant, so this may be a read error. The chain employs TRBV7-9 and TRBJ2-7, with D unresolved. The V and J ends lost 4 bases and 3 bases respectively, with 4 bases between them. Germline CDR1 is SEHNR and CDR2 is FQNEAQ (reference sequence). The CDR3 covers 11 residues. CDR3 DNA: TGTGCCAGCAGCTGGAACTACGAGCAGTACTTC. This codes for CASSWNYEQYF.

This clonotype was seen repeatedly, ten times or more. This chain uses TRBV29-1 with TRBJ2-5, with unresolved D. V shed 4 bases and J shed 3 bases, with 12 bases lying between them. Germline V gene data show CDR1 as SQVTM and CDR2 as ANQGSEA. This CDR3 region has 13 residues. The CDR3 reads CSVVLWSEETQYF. In DNA, the CDR3 is TGCAGCGTTGTCTTATGGAGTGAAGAGACCCAGTACTTC.

The J gene is TRBJ2-7, the V gene TRBV20-1; TRBD1 aligns across 9 bases. The length of the CDR3 is 15 residues. The trim removed 3 bases at V and 3 bases at J, leaving 9 bases unmatched. Per the germline V gene, CDR1 is DFQATT and CDR2 is SNEGSKA (reference sequence). CDR3 DNA sequence: TGCAGTGCTAGCCGAGGGACAGGGAGTGGCTACGAGCAGTACTTC. Translation gives CSASRGTGSGYEQYF.

Note on this clonotype: This may be a read error, as it is one base from a much larger clone. This CDR3 fails to terminate in the conserved phenylalanine or tryptophan, so it likely reflects a read error. The genes are TRBV7-9 and TRBJ2-1; D not resolved. V lost 2 bases, J lost 2 bases, and 13 bases lay in between. Germline lookup yields CDR1 SEHNR and CDR2 FQNEAQ (reference sequence). The CDR3 sequence is 16 residues long. The CDR3 DNA reads TGTGCCAGCAGCTTATCCAGAGCGAGGCCCTACAATGAGCAGTTCCTC. Its translation: CASSLSRARPYNEQFL.

This clonotype occurred once. A much more abundant neighbour one base away suggests this may be a read error. The CDR3 ends on some other residue instead of the conserved phenylalanine or tryptophan, so this is likely a read error. The chain couples TRBV29-1 to TRBJ1-3; D is ambiguous. V was cut by 0 bases and J by 4 bases, with 4 bases left in between. This CDR3 has 12 amino acids. Germline V CDR1 and CDR2: SQVTM, ANQGSEA. Here the CDR3 reads CSVEDEGNTIYS. In DNA, the CDR3 is TGCAGCGTTGAAGATGAGGGAAACACCATATATTCT.

The table lists this clonotype with many counts. The rearrangement links TRBV5-1 to TRBJ2-7; 8 bases match TRBD2. Per germline, CDR1 SGHRS and CDR2 YFSETQ. There are 15 residues in the CDR3. V lost 3 bases and J lost 6; bases outside the gene matches: 11. CDR3: CASSSTVAGLGEQYF. The DNA of the CDR3 is TGCGCCAGCAGCTCAACCGTAGCGGGACTCGGCGAGCAGTACTTC.

This clonotype was seen at least ten times. The V and J genes are TRBV5-1 and TRBJ1-5; D unresolved. Trimming cost V 2 bases and J 7 bases, with 10 bases left between them. CDR3 length: 13 amino acids. CDR1 and CDR2 from the germline V gene are SGHRS and YFSETQ. CDR3 region: CASSLSVGQPQHF. CDR3 bases: TGCGCCAGCAGCTTATCGGTGGGACAGCCCCAGCATTTT.

The rearrangement uses TRBV19 and TRBJ2-2; no definite D call. Germline CDR1 is LNHDA and CDR2 is SQIVND (reference sequence). V shed 4 bases and J shed 4 bases, with 10 bases lying between them. CDR3 size: 14 residues. CDR3 sequence reads: CASSNNRITGELFF. The CDR3 bases are TGTGCCAGTAGTAATAACCGGATCACCGGGGAGCTGTTTTTT.

The J gene is TRBJ2-1, the V gene TRBV20-1; D is undetermined. CDR1 and CDR2 (germline): DFQATT, SNEGSKA (reference sequence). The CDR3 runs 10 residues. With 6 bases removed from V and 6 bases from J, the gap between germline ends came to 6 bases. The CDR3 DNA reads TGCAGTGCCCCCGTCAATGAGCAGTTCTTC. Translating it yields CSAPVNEQFF.

This clonotype was picked up many times. The V and J genes are TRBV29-1 and TRBJ2-2, with D tentatively TRBD1 or TRBD2 (5 bases each). Germline V lookup: CDR1 SQVTM, CDR2 ANQGSEA. The CDR3 has 13 residues. Trimming stripped 6 bases from V and 4 bases from J, with 12 bases between. CDR3 region: CSVQEGPTGELFF. CDR3 bases: TGCAGCGTCCAAGAGGGGCCCACCGGGGAGCTGTTTTTT.